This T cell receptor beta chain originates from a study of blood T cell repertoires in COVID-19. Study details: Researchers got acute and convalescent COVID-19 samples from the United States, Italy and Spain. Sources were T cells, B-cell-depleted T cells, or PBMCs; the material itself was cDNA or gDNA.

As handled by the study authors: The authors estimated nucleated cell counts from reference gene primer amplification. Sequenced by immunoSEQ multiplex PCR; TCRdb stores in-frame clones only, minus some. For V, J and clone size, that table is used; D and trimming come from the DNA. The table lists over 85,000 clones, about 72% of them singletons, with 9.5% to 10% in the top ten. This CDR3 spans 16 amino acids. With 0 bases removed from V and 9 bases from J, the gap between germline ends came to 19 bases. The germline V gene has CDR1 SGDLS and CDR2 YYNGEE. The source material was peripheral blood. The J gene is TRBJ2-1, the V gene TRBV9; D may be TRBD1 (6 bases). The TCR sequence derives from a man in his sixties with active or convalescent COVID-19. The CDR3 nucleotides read TGTGCCAGCAGCGTAGAGGGAACAGGGCCGAACGGTGAGCAGTTCTTC. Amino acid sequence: CASSVEGTGPNGEQFF.